The present entry profiles one TCR beta chain with its context. The sample originates from a study of blood T cell repertoires in COVID-19. Turning to the study itself: Acute and convalescent COVID-19 specimens originated in the United States, Italy and Spain.

Here immunoSEQ multiplex PCR was the method, and the copy in TCRdb shows in-frame clones only, minus some. The sample shows over 150,000 clones, around 86% of them seen only once. The V segment lost 4 bases and the J segment 10 bases; nucleotides outside the gene matches: 7. Germline V gene lookup returns CDR1 LNHDA and CDR2 SQIVND (reference sequence). The CDR3 runs to 15 residues. The chain couples TRBV19 to TRBJ1-6, with 10 bases matching TRBD1. The sequenced sample consisted of peripheral blood. This TCR was recovered from a woman of 80 years or more with COVID-19, enrolled during active disease. The CDR3 coding sequence is TGTGCCAGTAGTACCGGGACAGGGGTTGGGTCACCCCTCCACTTT. Translation: CASSTGTGVGSPLHF.